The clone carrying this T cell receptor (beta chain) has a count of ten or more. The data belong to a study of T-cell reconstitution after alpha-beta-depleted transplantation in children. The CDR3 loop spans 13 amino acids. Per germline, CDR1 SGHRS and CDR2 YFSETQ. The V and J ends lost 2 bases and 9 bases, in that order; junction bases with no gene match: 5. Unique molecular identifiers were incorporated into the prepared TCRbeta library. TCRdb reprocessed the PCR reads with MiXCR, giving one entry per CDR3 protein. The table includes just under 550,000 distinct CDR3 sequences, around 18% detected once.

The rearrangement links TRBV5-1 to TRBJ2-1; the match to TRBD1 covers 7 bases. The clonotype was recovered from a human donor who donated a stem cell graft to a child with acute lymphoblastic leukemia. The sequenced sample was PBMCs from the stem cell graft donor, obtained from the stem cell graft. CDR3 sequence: CASSLRGQGEQFF. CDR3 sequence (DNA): TGCGCCAGCAGCTTAAGGGGGCAGGGTGAGCAGTTCTTC.